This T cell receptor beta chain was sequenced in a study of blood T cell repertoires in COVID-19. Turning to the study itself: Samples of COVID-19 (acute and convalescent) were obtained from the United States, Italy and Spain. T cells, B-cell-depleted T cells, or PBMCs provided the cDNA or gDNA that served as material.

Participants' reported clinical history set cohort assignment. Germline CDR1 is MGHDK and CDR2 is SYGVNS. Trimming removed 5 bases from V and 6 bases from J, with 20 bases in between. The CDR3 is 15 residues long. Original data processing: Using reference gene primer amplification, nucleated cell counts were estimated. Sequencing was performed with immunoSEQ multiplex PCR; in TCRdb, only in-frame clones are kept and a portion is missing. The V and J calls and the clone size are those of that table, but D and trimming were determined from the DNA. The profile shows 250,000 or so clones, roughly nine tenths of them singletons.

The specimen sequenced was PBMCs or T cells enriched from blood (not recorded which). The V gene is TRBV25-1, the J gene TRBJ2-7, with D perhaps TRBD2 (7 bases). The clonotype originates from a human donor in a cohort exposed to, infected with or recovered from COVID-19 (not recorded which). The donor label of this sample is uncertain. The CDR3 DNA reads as TGTGCCAGCAGTCTGGGGGGGCACGTGGGGCTCGAGCAGTACTTC. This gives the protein CASSLGGHVGLEQYF.